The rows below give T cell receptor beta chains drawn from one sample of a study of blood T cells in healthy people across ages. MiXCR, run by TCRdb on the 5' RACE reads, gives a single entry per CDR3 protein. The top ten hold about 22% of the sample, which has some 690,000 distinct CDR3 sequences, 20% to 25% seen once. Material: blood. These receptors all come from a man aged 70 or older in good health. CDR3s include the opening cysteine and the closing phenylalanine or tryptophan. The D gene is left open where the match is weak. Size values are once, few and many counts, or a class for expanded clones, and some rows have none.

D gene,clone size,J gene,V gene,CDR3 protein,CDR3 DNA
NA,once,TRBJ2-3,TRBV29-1,CSVKDSTDTQYF,TGCAGCGTTAAAGATAGCACAGATACGCAGTATTTT
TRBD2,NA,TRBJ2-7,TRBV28,CASSPRGGEQSYEQYF,TGTGCCAGCAGTCCCCGGGGAGGGGAGCAATCCTACGAGCAGTACTTC
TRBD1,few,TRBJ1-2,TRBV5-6,CASSAPDRAGYGYTF,TGTGCCAGCAGCGCCCCGGACAGGGCCGGCTATGGCTACACCTTC
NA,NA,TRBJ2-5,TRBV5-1,CASSKTDGLETRYF,TGCGCCAGCAGCAAGACAGATGGGCTAGAGACCCGGTACTTC
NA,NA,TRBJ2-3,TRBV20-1,CSARGMGPRTDTQYF,TGCAGTGCTAGGGGGATGGGACCTCGCACAGATACGCAGTATTTT
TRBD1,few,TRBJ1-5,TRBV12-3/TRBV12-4,CASTFSGQERGNQPQHF,TGTGCCAGCACTTTCTCCGGACAGGAGAGGGGAAATCAGCCCCAGCATTTT
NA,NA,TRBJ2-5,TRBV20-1,CSAITRGTQYF,TGCAGTGCTATTACACGGGGGACCCAGTACTTC
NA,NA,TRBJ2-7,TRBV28,CASRREKGRYEQYF,TGTGCCAGCAGGAGAGAAAAGGGAAGGTACGAGCAGTACTTC
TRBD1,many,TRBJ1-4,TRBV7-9,CASSSGQGREKLFF,TGTGCCAGCAGCTCGGGACAGGGAAGGGAAAAACTGTTTTTT
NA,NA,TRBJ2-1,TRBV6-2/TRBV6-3,CASSYNLRETSYNEQFF,TGTGCCAGCAGTTACAATCTCCGGGAAACCTCCTACAATGAGCAGTTCTTC
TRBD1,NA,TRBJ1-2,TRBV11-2,CASSLGTGEVGNYGYTF,TGTGCCAGCAGCTTAGGGACAGGGGAGGTCGGGAACTATGGCTACACCTTC
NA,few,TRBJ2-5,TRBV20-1,CSARDRLAGETQYF,TGCAGTGCTAGAGATCGGCTAGCAGGGGAGACCCAGTACTTC
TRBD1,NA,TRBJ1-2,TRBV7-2,CASSFGTGGWYGYTF,TGTGCCAGCAGTTTTGGGACAGGGGGATGGTATGGCTACACCTTC
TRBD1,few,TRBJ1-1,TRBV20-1,CSAKDRGQNTEAFF,TGCAGTGCCAAGGACAGGGGGCAAAACACTGAAGCTTTCTTT
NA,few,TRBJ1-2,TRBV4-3,CASSPVPTYGYTF,TGCGCCAGCAGCCCAGTGCCGACTTATGGCTACACCTTC
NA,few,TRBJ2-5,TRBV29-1,CSVGETEPQYF,TGCAGCGTTGGGGAGACAGAGCCGCAGTACTTC
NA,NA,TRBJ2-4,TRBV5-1,CASSLAPEAKNIQYF,TGCGCCAGCAGCTTGGCTCCAGAAGCCAAAAACATTCAGTACTTC
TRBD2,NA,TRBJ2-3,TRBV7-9,CASSSIAGALPDTQYF,TGTGCCAGCAGCTCTATAGCGGGGGCCCTTCCAGATACGCAGTATTTT
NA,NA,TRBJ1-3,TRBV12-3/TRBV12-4,CASSLLGGNTIYF,TGTGCCAGCAGTTTACTCGGGGGAAACACCATATATTTT
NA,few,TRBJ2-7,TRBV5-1,CASRLVRGPSYEQYF,TGCGCCAGCCGACTTGTGAGGGGCCCCTCCTACGAGCAGTACTTC
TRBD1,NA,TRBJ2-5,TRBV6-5,CASSYGVGGISGETQYF,TGTGCCAGCAGTTACGGGGTAGGGGGCATTTCGGGAGAGACCCAGTACTTC
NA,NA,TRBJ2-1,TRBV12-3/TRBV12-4,CASRRRGQGVGNEQFF,TGTGCCAGCAGACGACGTGGGCAGGGAGTAGGCAATGAGCAGTTCTTC
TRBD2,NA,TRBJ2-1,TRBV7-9,CASSLGGRSGGYNEQFF,TGTGCCAGCAGCTTAGGTGGTCGATCGGGAGGCTACAATGAGCAGTTCTTC
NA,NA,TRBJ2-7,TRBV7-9,CASSLEANYEQYF,TGTGCCAGCAGCTTAGAGGCCAACTACGAGCAGTACTTC
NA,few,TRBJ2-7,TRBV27,CASSLSGGGIWYF,TGTGCCAGCTCCTTATCGGGGGGCGGAATTTGGTACTTC
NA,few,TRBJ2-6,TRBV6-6,CASIKGGAPGANVLTF,TGTGCCAGCATCAAAGGGGGAGCTCCCGGGGCCAACGTCCTGACTTTC
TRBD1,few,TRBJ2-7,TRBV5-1,CASTGTGSYEQYF,TGCGCCAGCACCGGGACAGGCTCCTACGAGCAGTACTTC
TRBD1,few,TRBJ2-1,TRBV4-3,CASSQEEGQGWNEQFF,TGCGCCAGCAGCCAAGAGGAGGGACAGGGGTGGAATGAGCAGTTCTTC
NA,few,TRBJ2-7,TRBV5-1,CASSPGTVNYEQYF,TGCGCCAGCAGCCCCGGGACCGTTAACTACGAGCAGTACTTC
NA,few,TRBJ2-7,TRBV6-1,CAINSRSTYEQYF,TGTGCCATAAATAGTCGTTCGACCTACGAGCAGTACTTC
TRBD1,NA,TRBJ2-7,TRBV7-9,CASSGTGTYEQYF,TGTGCCAGCTCCGGGACAGGAACCTACGAGCAGTACTTC
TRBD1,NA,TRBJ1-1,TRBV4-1,CASSRGDRENTEAFF,TGCGCCAGCAGCCGCGGGGACAGAGAGAACACTGAAGCTTTCTTT
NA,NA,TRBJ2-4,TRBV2,CASTRGNLAKNIQYF,TGTGCCAGCACGAGGGGTAACCTAGCCAAAAACATTCAGTACTTC
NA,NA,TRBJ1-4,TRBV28,CASSLGKGETNEKLFF,TGTGCCAGCAGTTTGGGGAAGGGGGAGACTAATGAAAAACTGTTTTTT
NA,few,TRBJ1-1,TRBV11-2,CASSAGPTMNTEAFF,TGTGCCAGCAGCGCCGGGCCAACCATGAACACTGAAGCTTTCTTT
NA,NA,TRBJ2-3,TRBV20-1,CSARDPRGTTDTQYF,TGCAGTGCTAGAGATCCGAGGGGGACCACAGATACGCAGTATTTT
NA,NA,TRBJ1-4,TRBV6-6,CASSYSGGREKLFF,TGTGCCAGCAGTTACTCAGGCGGGAGGGAAAAACTGTTTTTT
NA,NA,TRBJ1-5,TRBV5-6,CASSFWGQPQHF,TGTGCCAGCAGCTTCTGGGGACAGCCCCAGCATTTT
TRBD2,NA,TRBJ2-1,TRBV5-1,CASSFGLASDNEQFF,TGCGCCAGCAGCTTCGGACTAGCATCTGACAATGAGCAGTTCTTC
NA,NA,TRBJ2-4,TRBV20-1,CSASFRDIQYF,TGCAGTGCTAGTTTTCGGGACATTCAGTACTTC
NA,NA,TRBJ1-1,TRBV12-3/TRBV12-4,CASGSTTANTEAFF,TGTGCCAGCGGATCGACAACAGCCAACACTGAAGCTTTCTTT
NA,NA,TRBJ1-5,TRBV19,CASNIGRDQPQHF,TGTGCCAGTAACATAGGAAGGGATCAGCCCCAGCATTTT
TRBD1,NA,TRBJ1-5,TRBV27,CASRTGNSPQHF,TGTGCCAGCAGGACAGGGAATTCGCCCCAGCATTTT
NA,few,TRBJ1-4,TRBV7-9,CASSHPFPSVEKLFF,TGTGCCAGCAGCCATCCGTTCCCATCAGTTGAAAAACTGTTTTTT
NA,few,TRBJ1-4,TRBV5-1,CASSLVLNEKLFF,TGCGCCAGCAGCTTGGTGCTGAATGAAAAACTGTTTTTT